Below are 18 T cell receptor beta chains sequenced from a single sample in a study of PD-1 blockade in classical Hodgkin lymphoma. Each of the patients experienced relapse following autologous stem cell transplantation, and their brentuximab vedotin exposure differed. This table comes from immunoSEQ multiplex PCR, and its TCRdb copy is limited to in-frame clones, with some not included. Among 80,000 to 100,000 clones listed, just under 95% were seen once. This specimen consisted of peripheral blood mononuclear cells (PBMCs), obtained at baseline. Receptors originate from a human donor with classical Hodgkin lymphoma.

The chain couples TRBV28 to TRBJ1-3; D unresolved. V lost 3 bases and J lost 0, with 12 bases in between. Germline V gives CDR1 MDHEN, CDR2 SYDVKM. The CDR3 sequence is 16 residues long. The CDR3 region has the DNA TGTGCCAGCAGTTTGCGGCTTTACAGCTCTGGAAACACCATATATTTT. It codes for CASSLRLYSSGNTIYF.

The chain is built from TRBV19 and TRBJ1-3, with D uncertain. The CDR3 extends over 13 amino acids. Germline CDR1 reads LNHDA; CDR2 reads SQIVND (reference sequence). The ends were cut back, 10 bases at V and 0 bases at J, with 10 bases in the middle. The CDR3 DNA sequence: TGTGCCACCATACCCTTCTCTGGAAACACCATATATTTT. The encoded protein is CATIPFSGNTIYF.

The chain's CDR3 is CAWSQGMNTEAFF. The CDR3 DNA follows: TGTGCCTGGAGTCAGGGCATGAACACTGAAGCTTTCTTT. The rearrangement joins TRBV30 to TRBJ1-1, with D perhaps matching TRBD1 (5 bases). From germline, CDR1 is GTSNPN and CDR2 SVGIG (reference sequence). This CDR3 contains 13 residues. Trimming cost V 2 bases and J 0 bases, with 7 bases left between them.

This chain links TRBV15 with TRBJ2-5; D may be TRBD1 or TRBD2 (5 bases each). Deletions cut 3 bases from V and 6 bases from J, with 14 bases between. Germline V gene sequence: CDR1 LNHNV, CDR2 YYDKDF (reference sequence). The CDR3 consists of 14 residues. This chain's CDR3 is CATSSQTGPKTQYF. The CDR3 DNA is TGTGCCACCAGCAGTCAGACGGGGCCAAAGACCCAGTACTTC. Drawing the rest from reference TRBV15 and TRBJ2-5, the complete variable domain is DAMVIQNPRYQVTQFGKPVTLSCSQTLNHNVMYWYQQKSSQAPKLLFHYYDKDFNNEADTPDNFQSRRPNTSFCFLDIRSPGLGDTAMYLCATSSQTGPKTQYFGPGTRLLVL.

The V call is TRBV9, the J call TRBJ1-5; D is uncertain. Germline CDR1 and CDR2: SGDLS and YYNGEE. Trimming shortened V by 0 bases and J by 0 bases, and 7 bases separated the two germline ends. This CDR3 is built from 15 residues. The CDR3 bases are TGTGCCAGCAGCGTAGCAGCGGGTAGCAATCAGCCCCAGCATTTT. Translation: CASSVAAGSNQPQHF. Drawing the rest from reference TRBV9 and TRBJ1-5, the complete variable domain is DSGVTQTPKHLITATGQRVTLRCSPRSGDLSVYWYQQSLDQGLQFLIQYYNGEERAKGNILERFSAQQFPDLHSELNLSSLELGDSALYFCASSVAAGSNQPQHFGDGTRLSIL.

V is TRBV27 and J is TRBJ2-5, with 8 bases fitting TRBD1. The V gene end was trimmed by 4 bases and the J gene end by 7 bases; junction bases not matched to a gene: 14. The CDR3 is 16 residues long. The germline CDR1 and CDR2 sequences are MNHEY and SMNVEV (reference sequence). DNA of the CDR3: TGTGCCAGCAGTTCCCCGGGACAGGCTAACCTGGGGACCCAGTACTTC. Its translation: CASSSPGQANLGTQYF.

V is TRBV7-2 and J is TRBJ2-5, with D unresolved. The CDR3 is 15 amino acids. Trimming pared 1 base from V and 5 bases from J, leaving 14 bases between. Germline loops: CDR1 SGHTA, CDR2 FQGNSA. DNA for the CDR3: TGTGCCAGCAGCTTAGTTGCCGATAGGTGGGAGACCCAGTACTTC. Amino acid sequence: CASSLVADRWETQYF.

The V call is TRBV27, the J call TRBJ1-4; 7 bases agree with TRBD1. The germline V gene encodes CDR1 MNHEY and CDR2 SMNVEV (reference sequence). The V segment lost 3 bases and the J segment 0 bases; nucleotides outside the gene matches: 10. This CDR3 contains 18 residues. The CDR3 DNA reads TGTGCCAGCAGTTTTCGAGGGGGCCTCGGCTCAACTAATGAAAAACTGTTTTTT. Its translation: CASSFRGGLGSTNEKLFF.

The chain combines TRBV27 with TRBJ1-2, with 7 bases fitting TRBD1. The germline V gene encodes CDR1 MNHEY and CDR2 SMNVEV (reference sequence). V lost 3 bases and J lost 4; bases outside the gene matches: 8. This CDR3 has 15 amino acids. The CDR3: CASSFTGDGFYGYTF. The CDR3 region has the DNA TGTGCCAGCAGTTTCACAGGGGACGGGTTCTATGGCTACACCTTC.

This chain links TRBV27 with TRBJ1-1; the D gene is possibly TRBD1 (6 bases). Deletions cut 3 bases from V and 10 bases from J, with 15 bases between. There are 13 residues in the CDR3. Looked up from germline, CDR1 is MNHEY and CDR2 is SMNVEV (reference sequence). The CDR3, as DNA: TGTGCCAGCAGTTTTATCCAGGGGCGGGTAGCTTTCTTT. The encoded protein is CASSFIQGRVAFF.

V usage is TRBV27 and J usage is TRBJ2-5; TRBD2 might be the D (6 bases). The CDR3 has 15 residues. Germline CDR1 and CDR2: MNHEY and SMNVEV (reference sequence). Deletions cut 6 bases from V and 4 bases from J, with 18 bases between. The CDR3 nucleotides read TGTGCCAGCAGCCCGGGGGTCGTATTTTCAGAGACCCAGTACTTC. It codes for CASSPGVVFSETQYF.

This clone was seen only a few times. The V and J genes are TRBV19 and TRBJ1-2; D is unclear. CDR3 length: 13 residues. Germline V gives CDR1 LNHDA, CDR2 SQIVND (reference sequence). Deletions cut 5 bases from V and 4 bases from J, with 11 bases between. CDR3 nucleotide sequence: TGTGCCAGTAGTCGCCAGGATATCTATGGCTACACCTTC. Amino acids: CASSRQDIYGYTF.

This chain joins TRBV27 and TRBJ2-2, with TRBD2 identical over 10 bases. With 3 bases clipped from V and 6 bases from J, the junction kept 4 bases outside the gene matches. The V gene's germline CDR1 is MNHEY and CDR2 SMNVEV (reference sequence). The CDR3 runs to 15 residues. The chain's CDR3 is CASSFASGSSGELFF. As DNA, the CDR3 is TGTGCCAGCAGTTTCGCTAGCGGGAGCTCCGGGGAGCTGTTTTTT.

The chain is built from TRBV13 and TRBJ1-1; D gene unclear. V shed 5 bases and J shed 10 bases, with 14 bases lying between them. The CDR3 totals 12 residues. Looked up from germline, CDR1 is PRHDT and CDR2 is FYEKMQ (reference sequence). The CDR3 region is CASSRAWSGAFF. DNA of the CDR3: TGTGCCAGCAGCCGGGCTTGGTCTGGAGCTTTCTTT. Looking up the rest from reference TRBV13 and TRBJ1-1 gives the full variable domain: AAGVIQSPRHLIKEKRETATLKCYPIPRHDTVYWYQQGPGQDPQFLISFYEKMQSDKGSIPDRFSAQQFSDYHSELNMSSLELGDSALYFCASSRAWSGAFFGQGTRLTVV.

With regard to this clone: Other nucleotide sequences from this sample produce the same CDR3. The chain has TRBV5-1 and TRBJ2-5; the D is unclear. V lost 3 bases, J lost 2 bases, and 2 bases lay in between. Germline-derived CDR1 and CDR2 are SGHRS and YFSETQ. The CDR3 has 11 amino acids. This CDR3 reads CASSSQETQYF. CDR3 DNA: TGCGCCAGCAGCTCTCAAGAGACCCAGTACTTC.

V is TRBV29-1 and J is TRBJ2-7; TRBD2 agrees at 10 bases. The CDR3 length is 19 residues. Germline V lookup: CDR1 SQVTM, CDR2 ANQGSEA. V gave up 3 bases and J gave up 4 bases; unmatched junction bases: 21. The CDR3 protein is CSVESLVVGSSGRSYEQYF. For the CDR3, the DNA is TGCAGCGTTGAGTCCCTGGTCGTCGGGTCTAGCGGGAGATCTTACGAGCAGTACTTC.

This chain connects TRBV28 to TRBJ2-2; D is perhaps TRBD1 (6 bases). The ends were cut back, 3 bases at V and 0 bases at J, with 14 bases in the middle. CDR3 length equals 17 residues. Germline CDR1 reads MDHEN; CDR2 reads SYDVKM. The CDR3 DNA reads TGTGCCAGCAGTTTTTACCCGGGACACTCGAACACCGGGGAGCTGTTTTTT. Amino acid sequence: CASSFYPGHSNTGELFF.

The chain joins TRBV5-4 to TRBJ2-3, with 10 bases aligning to TRBD2. After removal of 0 bases from V and 0 bases from J, the junction contained 4 bases not matched to a gene. This CDR3 has 17 amino acids. CDR1 is SGHNT, CDR2 YYREEE, per germline (reference sequence). CDR3 sequence: CASSLGLAGVSTDTQYF. CDR3 bases: TGTGCCAGCAGCTTGGGCCTAGCGGGAGTCAGCACAGATACGCAGTATTTT.